The 7 T cell receptor beta chains in this list originate from one sample, sequenced in a study of cytomegalovirus exposure and HLA in healthy donors. The primer mix had 60 Vbeta and 13 Jbeta primers. TCRdb's copy holds only in-frame clones and misses some; the assay was immunoSEQ multiplex PCR. The sample consists of about 120,000 clones, 60% to 85% of them appearing once. Material: PBMCs. The receptors come from a woman between 40 and 50 years old in good health and CMV-seronegative.

Written as DNA, the CDR3 is TGTGCCAGCAGTGACGGAAGGGAGGTCCGGGATGAGCAGTTCTTC. Protein sequence: CASSDGREVRDEQFF. The chain joins TRBV6-4 to TRBJ2-1; tentative D call: TRBD2 (6 bases). Germline V lookup: CDR1 MRHNA, CDR2 SNTAGT. The CDR3 length is 15 residues. V was shortened by 2 bases and J by 8 bases, with 16 bases between the two germline ends.

The V gene is TRBV27, the J gene TRBJ1-5; D gene ambiguous. CDR1 and CDR2 (germline): MNHEY, SMNVEV (reference sequence). Trimming cost V 7 bases and J 4 bases, with 20 bases left between them. CDR3 length: 16 residues. This CDR3 is CASKPFTGQQNQPQHF. CDR3 in DNA: TGTGCCAGCAAACCATTCACTGGGCAACAAAATCAGCCCCAGCATTTT.

The CDR3 DNA follows: TGCGCCAGCAGTCCCCATAGCGGGAGAACAGATACGCAGTATTTT. This gives the protein CASSPHSGRTDTQYF. This chain links TRBV5-1 with TRBJ2-3, with 9 bases lining up with TRBD2. This CDR3 has 15 amino acids. Germline values: CDR1 SGHRS, CDR2 YFSETQ. V dropped 5 bases and J dropped 3; count of bases not matched to a gene: 7. The variable domain in full, completed from reference TRBV5-1 and TRBJ2-3, reads KAGVTQTPRYLIKTRGQQVTLSCSPISGHRSVSWYQQTPGQGLQFLFEYFSETQRNKGNFPGRFSGRQFSNSRSEMNVSTLELGDSALYLCASSPHSGRTDTQYFGPGTRLTVL.

This clone was counted once. V gene TRBV19 combines with J gene TRBJ2-1, with 13 bases matching TRBD2. This CDR3 contains 19 residues. J gave up 3 bases and V 1 base, and 9 bases lay outside the gene matches. The germline CDR1 and CDR2 sequences are LNHDA and SQIVND (reference sequence). The CDR3 spells CASSIVPRLAGGFYNEQFF. The CDR3 DNA reads as TGTGCCAGTAGTATAGTCCCCCGACTAGCGGGAGGCTTCTACAATGAGCAGTTCTTC.

This clone was observed a single time. V usage is TRBV18 and J usage is TRBJ2-7; maybe TRBD1 (5 bases). CDR3 length: 17 amino acids. Germline V gene data show CDR1 as KGHSH and CDR2 as LQKENI. V dropped 1 base and J dropped 2 bases, with 18 bases sitting between them. The CDR3 region has the DNA TGTGCCAGCTCACCACAGGGGATGGGTGTCGATGCCTACGAGCAGTACTTC. It encodes CASSPQGMGVDAYEQYF.

V is TRBV15 and J is TRBJ2-1; 12 positions agree with TRBD2. The V gene's germline CDR1 is LNHNV and CDR2 YYDKDF (reference sequence). V dropped 4 bases and J dropped 0; count of bases not matched to a gene: 13. CDR3 length: 20 residues. This CDR3 reads CATSTPHGTSGSSSYNEQFF. Here the CDR3 DNA reads TGTGCCACCAGCACCCCTCACGGGACTAGCGGGTCAAGCTCCTACAATGAGCAGTTCTTC.

The chain uses TRBV5-1 and TRBJ2-3; TRBD2 aligns across 7 bases. The V gene end was trimmed by 3 bases and the J gene end by 0 bases; junction bases not matched to a gene: 4. Germline V CDR1 and CDR2: SGHRS, YFSETQ. The CDR3 has 15 amino acids. The CDR3 DNA reads as TGCGCCAGCAGCTCTCCGGGGGGTAGCACAGATACGCAGTATTTT. Protein: CASSSPGGSTDTQYF. Based on the CDR3 plus reference TRBV5-1 and TRBJ2-3, the full variable domain is KAGVTQTPRYLIKTRGQQVTLSCSPISGHRSVSWYQQTPGQGLQFLFEYFSETQRNKGNFPGRFSGRQFSNSRSEMNVSTLELGDSALYLCASSSPGGSTDTQYFGPGTRLTVL.